This is a list of T cell receptor beta chains from one sample in a study of cytomegalovirus exposure and HLA in healthy donors. TCRdb's table, derived via immunoSEQ multiplex PCR, lists solely in-frame clones and lacks some. The table includes roughly 100,000 clones, roughly four fifths detected once. The sequenced sample consisted of PBMCs. The source of these receptors is a man aged 35 to 55 in good health and CMV-seronegative. CDR3s include the opening cysteine and the closing phenylalanine or tryptophan. The order of the fields is CDR3 length, V gene, clone size, J gene, D gene, CDR3 DNA, CDR3 protein. D genes are given only for firm matches. Part of the rows lack a size; the others show once, few, many or a class for expanded clones.

11	TRBV18	NA	TRBJ2-5	NA	TGTGCCAGCTCCCCTCAAGAGACCCAGTACTTC	CASSPQETQYF
15	TRBV7-2	NA	TRBJ2-1	NA	TGTGCCGGAAAGAGGGGGGGAACAGGTGGCAATGAGCAGTTCTTC	CAGKRGGTGGNEQFF
16	TRBV5-4	NA	TRBJ1-2	TRBD1	TGTGCCAGCAGCTCAGTACAGGGGGCGCGGGGCTATGGCTACACCTTC	CASSSVQGARGYGYTF
17	TRBV9	few	TRBJ2-3	TRBD2	TGTGCCAGCAGCGCCTTCACTAGCGGGGGGGCCTTAGATACGCAGTATTTT	CASSAFTSGGALDTQYF
16	TRBV6-4	NA	TRBJ1-1	NA	TGTGCCAGCAGAGACGCCAAAGGGGGATCGGTGACTGAAGCTTTCTTT	CASRDAKGGSVTEAFF
15	TRBV5-4	NA	TRBJ2-2	NA	TGTGCCAGCAGCTTGGGACAGAGCAACACCGGGGAGCTGTTTTTT	CASSLGQSNTGELFF
13	TRBV5-4	NA	TRBJ1-1	NA	TGTGCCAGCACAAATACAGGAAACACTGAAGCTTTCTTT	CASTNTGNTEAFF
15	TRBV6-5	once	TRBJ2-7	TRBD2	TGTGCCAGCAGCCGGACTAGCGGGACCTACTACGAGCAGTACTTC	CASSRTSGTYYEQYF
13	TRBV4-1	NA	TRBJ1-3	NA	TGCGCCAGCAGCCAAGTGAAGGGGAACACCATATATTTT	CASSQVKGNTIYF
15	TRBV5-1	NA	TRBJ2-2	TRBD1	TGCGCCAGCAGTTTGGACAGGACGAACACCGGGGAGCTGTTTTTT	CASSLDRTNTGELFF
13	TRBV5-8	NA	TRBJ2-7	TRBD1	TGTGCCAGCAGCTTCGGGACAGCCTACGAGCAGTACTTC	CASSFGTAYEQYF
15	TRBV15	NA	TRBJ1-5	TRBD1	TGTGCCACCAGCAACTGGACAGGGACCAATCAGCCCCAGCATTTT	CATSNWTGTNQPQHF
17	TRBV7-9	NA	TRBJ2-5	NA	TGTGCCAGCAGCAACCTAAGGGGGGAGGGGAGCCAAGAGACCCAGTACTTC	CASSNLRGEGSQETQYF
15	TRBV6-5	NA	TRBJ2-7	NA	TGTGCCAGCAGTTACTCGTCAGGGTCCTCCTACGAGCAGTACTTC	CASSYSSGSSYEQYF
13	TRBV11-2	NA	TRBJ1-2	NA	TGTGCCAGCAGCACGCAGGGGTCCGGCGGCTACACCTTC	CASSTQGSGGYTF
13	TRBV19	NA	TRBJ2-7	TRBD1	TGTGCCCCAGACTCCGGGACAGACTACGAGCAGTACTTC	CAPDSGTDYEQYF
15	TRBV11-2	NA	TRBJ1-1	NA	TGTGCCAGCAGCTTATTGGGCCGACTGAACACTGAAGCTTTCTTT	CASSLLGRLNTEAFF
16	TRBV6-1	NA	TRBJ2-1	NA	TGTGCCAGCAGTGAAGCGAGAGTTGGGCCCTACAATGAGCAGTTCTTC	CASSEARVGPYNEQFF
15	TRBV28	NA	TRBJ2-7	NA	TGTGCCAGCAGTTCCGGACACGGACGGCGTTACGAGCAGTACTTC	CASSSGHGRRYEQYF
15	TRBV18	NA	TRBJ1-5	NA	TGTGCCAGCTCACCGGGACAACTTAGCAATCAGCCCCAGCATTTT	CASSPGQLSNQPQHF
13	TRBV7-3	few	TRBJ2-1	TRBD2	TGTGCCAGCAGCTCTACAGCGGGAGCTAAGCAGTTCTTC	CASSSTAGAKQFF
14	TRBV6-5	NA	TRBJ1-2	NA	TGTGCCAGCAGTAAGGGAAGTGGGAGCTATGGCTACACCTTC	CASSKGSGSYGYTF
16	TRBV7-2	NA	TRBJ2-3	TRBD1	TGTGCCAGCAGCTTAGCGTTCGGACAGGGAACAGATACGCAGTATTTT	CASSLAFGQGTDTQYF
15	TRBV7-8	NA	TRBJ1-3	NA	TGTGCCAGCAGCGAGGGGACAACCTCTGGAAACACCATATATTTT	CASSEGTTSGNTIYF
15	TRBV4-2	NA	TRBJ2-7	NA	TGTGCCAGCAGCCAAGCAGGCGGGACGGGGTACGAGCAGTACTTC	CASSQAGGTGYEQYF
15	TRBV5-1	NA	TRBJ1-1	TRBD1	TGCGCCAGCAGCTCGCAACAGGGGATGAACACTGAAGCTTTCTTT	CASSSQQGMNTEAFF
11	TRBV27	NA	TRBJ2-7	NA	TGTGCCAGCAGTACTCCCTACGAGCAGTACTTC	CASSTPYEQYF
14	TRBV4-1	NA	TRBJ2-7	NA	TGCGCCAGCAGCCACGAGAGCAGGGATTACGAGCAGTACTTC	CASSHESRDYEQYF
15	TRBV6-5	NA	TRBJ1-2	NA	TGTGCCAGCAGTTACGTCGCAGGGCTGGGCTATGGCTACACCTTC	CASSYVAGLGYGYTF
14	TRBV19	medium-sized	TRBJ2-7	NA	TGTGCCAGTAGTACCACGGGACTTCTCTACGAGCAGTACTTC	CASSTTGLLYEQYF
13	TRBV12-5	NA	TRBJ1-3	NA	TGTGCTAGTGGGCACGGCCCGGGTAACACCATATATTTT	CASGHGPGNTIYF
16	TRBV9	NA	TRBJ2-2	NA	TGTGCCAGCAGCGTAGTCCCGGTCCCGAACACCGGGGAGCTGTTTTTT	CASSVVPVPNTGELFF
15	TRBV11-3	medium-sized	TRBJ2-5	TRBD1	TGTGCCAGCAGCTCGGGACAGACCTTCCAAGAGACCCAGTACTTC	CASSSGQTFQETQYF
15	TRBV25-1	NA	TRBJ1-1	TRBD1	TGTGCCAGCAGTGAATTGGGACAGCCGAACACTGAAGCTTTCTTT	CASSELGQPNTEAFF
19	TRBV18	NA	TRBJ2-3	TRBD2	TGTGCCAGCTCACCAGGTGTGGCGAAACTAGCGGGACGCACAGATACGCAGTATTTT	CASSPGVAKLAGRTDTQYF
16	TRBV27	NA	TRBJ2-1	TRBD2	TGTGCCAGCAGTTACGACGGGACTAGCGAGTACAATGAGCAGTTCTTC	CASSYDGTSEYNEQFF
17	TRBV18	once	TRBJ1-2	NA	TGTGCCAGCTCACCCGAACGTAGGGACACCCGTAACTATGGCTACACCTTC	CASSPERRDTRNYGYTF
17	TRBV7-8	NA	TRBJ1-5	NA	TGTGCCAGCAGCTTAGCGGCAAAGGCCAGAAGCGATCAGCCCCAGCATTTT	CASSLAAKARSDQPQHF
17	TRBV29-1	NA	TRBJ2-7	NA	TGCAGCGTTGAAGGCGAGGGGACGGGGGTCCCCTACGAAGGGCAGTACTTC	CSVEGEGTGVPYEGQYF
14	TRBV11-2	NA	TRBJ1-4	NA	TGTGCCAGCAGCTTAGATGCGGCGGTAGAAAAACTGTTTTTT	CASSLDAAVEKLFF
14	TRBV19	NA	TRBJ2-7	TRBD1	TGTGCCAGTAGTATTCAACAGGGGGCTTACGAGCAGTACTTC	CASSIQQGAYEQYF
15	TRBV5-1	few	TRBJ2-1	NA	TGCGCCAGCAGCTTTGGGGCCAGCTCCTACAATGAGCAGTTCTTC	CASSFGASSYNEQFF
14	TRBV6-5	few	TRBJ1-1	TRBD1	TGTGCCAGCAGTTTACAGGGGGCGGGCACTGAAGCTTTCTTT	CASSLQGAGTEAFF
13	TRBV30	once	TRBJ1-1	NA	TGTGCCTGGAGTATACAGGAGAACACTGAAGCTTTCTTT	CAWSIQENTEAFF
14	TRBV28	NA	TRBJ1-6	TRBD1	TGTGCCAGCAGCAAAAACAGGGGGTTGGGGCCCCTCCACTTT	CASSKNRGLGPLHF
13	TRBV7-2	NA	TRBJ1-1	NA	TGTGCCAGCAGCTACAGGGTTAACACTGAAGCTTTCTTT	CASSYRVNTEAFF
15	TRBV5-1	NA	TRBJ2-7	TRBD2	TGCGCCAGCAGCCCGGAGGCGGGAGTGTTCTACGAGCAGTACTTC	CASSPEAGVFYEQYF
15	TRBV10-3	NA	TRBJ2-1	TRBD2	TGTGCCATCAGTGAAGGGACTAGCGACCACAATGAGCAGTTCTTC	CAISEGTSDHNEQFF
15	TRBV4-1	NA	TRBJ2-7	TRBD1	TGCGCCAGCAGCCCCGGACAGGCAATCTCCTACGAGCAGTACTTC	CASSPGQAISYEQYF
16	TRBV5-4	NA	TRBJ2-1	TRBD2	TGTGCCAGCAGCCAGGGTAGGCTAGCGGGAGGCAATGAGCAGTTCTTC	CASSQGRLAGGNEQFF
14	TRBV5-1	once	TRBJ2-5	NA	TGCGCCAGCAGCTTGGGAGTCGGGTTGGAGACCCAGTACTTC	CASSLGVGLETQYF
12	TRBV27	NA	TRBJ1-5	NA	TGTGCCAGCAGCAGGGAGGGCCAGCCCCAGCATTTT	CASSREGQPQHF